Below are 8 T cell receptor beta chains sequenced from a single sample in a study of cytotoxic CD8 clonotypes in ibrutinib-treated CLL. Sequencing was performed with immunoSEQ multiplex PCR; in TCRdb, only in-frame clones are kept and a portion is missing. Of about 50,000 clones in the sample, 45% to 60% were seen once. This specimen was PBMCs, taken after 24 months of ibrutinib treatment. The source of these receptors is a human donor with chronic lymphocytic leukemia.

This chain links TRBV15 with TRBJ2-2; no definite D call. V lost 0 bases, J lost 7 bases, and 15 bases lay in between. Germline V gene data show CDR1 as LNHNV and CDR2 as YYDKDF (reference sequence). The CDR3 is 16 amino acids. CDR3 in amino acids: CATSRDKGRRGGELFF. DNA of the CDR3: TGTGCCACCAGCAGAGATAAGGGTCGGCGCGGCGGGGAGCTGTTTTTT.

DNA for the CDR3: TGTGCCAGTAGTATGCCCGGGAGGTTGGGGTCACCCCTCCACTTT. This gives the protein CASSMPGRLGSPLHF. This chain connects TRBV19 to TRBJ1-6; D is undetermined. Germline V gene lookup returns CDR1 LNHDA and CDR2 SQIVND (reference sequence). This CDR3 has 15 amino acids. The V gene lost 3 bases and the J gene lost 10 bases, with 16 bases spanning the gap.

The V gene is TRBV2, the J gene TRBJ2-1; the D gene is possibly TRBD1 (5 bases). Germline CDR1 SNHLY, CDR2 FYNNEI. Trimming took 6 bases from V and 11 from J, leaving 20 bases between them. This CDR3 comprises 14 residues. The CDR3: CASSDYSQGVKQFF. The CDR3 region has the DNA TGTGCCAGCAGCGATTACTCCCAGGGTGTCAAGCAGTTCTTC.

This chain connects TRBV29-1 to TRBJ1-1, with D unclear. Trimming removed 5 bases from V and 1 base from J, with 8 bases in between. CDR3 length equals 12 residues. From germline, CDR1 is SQVTM and CDR2 ANQGSEA. The CDR3, as DNA: TGCAGCGTTCTACTTCCGAACACTGAAGCTTTCTTT. It encodes CSVLLPNTEAFF.

V gene TRBV7-9 combines with J gene TRBJ1-1; D call uncertain. The length of the CDR3 is 15 residues. Trimming removed 7 bases at V and 4 bases at J, with 19 bases between. From germline, CDR1 is SEHNR and CDR2 FQNEAQ (reference sequence). The CDR3 sequence: CASTLGEGVGTEAFF. The CDR3 DNA is TGTGCCAGCACCCTTGGGGAGGGTGTGGGCACTGAAGCTTTCTTT.

The rearrangement links TRBV6-5 to TRBJ1-6; D perhaps matches TRBD1 (5 bases). Germline-derived CDR1 and CDR2 are MNHEY and SVGAGI. The CDR3 runs 16 residues. The V gene lost 2 bases and the J gene lost 4 bases, with 12 bases spanning the gap. The CDR3 DNA is TGTGCCAGCAGTTACCTATCGCAGGGATATAATTCACCCCTCCACTTT. This gives the protein CASSYLSQGYNSPLHF.

The J gene is TRBJ1-2, the V gene TRBV11-2, with 7 nucleotides matching TRBD1. Losses at the gene ends were 7 bases for V and 0 bases for J; bases not matched to a gene: 5. Germline values: CDR1 SGHAT, CDR2 FQNNGV. This CDR3 has 14 residues. The CDR3 nucleotides read TGTGCCAGCAACCCTGACAGGGCTAACTATGGCTACACCTTC. This codes for CASNPDRANYGYTF.

This clone has more than one count but fewer than ten. The chain joins TRBV19 to TRBJ1-2, with 11 bases lining up with TRBD1. The CDR3 is 14 amino acids. Germline CDR1 reads LNHDA; CDR2 reads SQIVND (reference sequence). V gave up 0 bases and J gave up 7 bases; unmatched junction bases: 1. CDR3 amino acids: CASSIEDRGLGYTF. CDR3 in DNA: TGTGCCAGTAGTATAGAGGACAGGGGGCTTGGCTACACCTTC.